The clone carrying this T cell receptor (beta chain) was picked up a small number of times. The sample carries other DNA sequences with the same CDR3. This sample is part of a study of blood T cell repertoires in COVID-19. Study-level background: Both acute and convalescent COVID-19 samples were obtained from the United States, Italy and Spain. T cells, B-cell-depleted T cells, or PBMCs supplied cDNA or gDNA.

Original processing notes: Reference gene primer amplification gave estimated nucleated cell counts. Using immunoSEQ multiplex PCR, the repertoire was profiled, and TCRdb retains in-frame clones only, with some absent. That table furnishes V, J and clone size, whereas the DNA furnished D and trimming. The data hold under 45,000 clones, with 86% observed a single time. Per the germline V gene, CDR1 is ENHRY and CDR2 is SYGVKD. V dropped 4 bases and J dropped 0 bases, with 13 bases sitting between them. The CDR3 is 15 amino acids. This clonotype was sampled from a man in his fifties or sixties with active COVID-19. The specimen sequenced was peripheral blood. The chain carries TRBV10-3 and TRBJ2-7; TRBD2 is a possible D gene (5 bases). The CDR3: CAISVVRSGSYEQYF. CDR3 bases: TGTGCCATCAGTGTAGTGCGGAGCGGCTCCTACGAGCAGTACTTC.